Following are 12 T cell receptor beta chains from one sample sequenced in a study of blood T cell repertoires in COVID-19. Sequenced by immunoSEQ multiplex PCR; TCRdb stores in-frame clones only, minus some. The table records under 400,000 clones, approximately 89% of them present only once. Sequencing input: PBMCs or T cells enriched from blood (not recorded which). The receptors derive from a man aged 40-50 years in a cohort exposed to, infected with or recovered from COVID-19 (not recorded which).

The chain uses TRBV11-1 and TRBJ2-7, with a weak D call TRBD1 (5 bases). Germline CDR1 reads SGHAT; CDR2 reads FQDESV (reference sequence). V was clipped by 0 bases and J by 1 base, with 13 bases between them. The CDR3 totals 16 residues. CDR3 nucleotides: TGTGCCAGCAGCTTAGCGCGTGCAGGGAAATCCTACGAGCAGTACTTC. This encodes CASSLARAGKSYEQYF.

The chain joins TRBV7-3 to TRBJ2-1, with 9 positions matching TRBD2. J was trimmed by 5 bases and V by 3 bases; bases with no gene match: 5. This CDR3 spans 15 amino acids. Germline V gene sequence: CDR1 SGHTA, CDR2 FQGTGA. CDR3 sequence (DNA): TGTGCCAGCAGCTTCCTAGCGGGACTTAACAATGAGCAGTTCTTC. This sequence encodes CASSFLAGLNNEQFF.

The V call is TRBV7-6, the J call TRBJ2-5; D not resolved. There are 12 residues in the CDR3. V was clipped by 2 bases and J by 2 bases, with 3 bases between them. CDR1 is SGHVS, CDR2 FNYEAQ, per germline. The CDR3 reads CASSLQQETQYF. The CDR3 nucleotides read TGTGCCAGCAGCTTACAGCAAGAGACCCAGTACTTC.

J is TRBJ1-2 and V is TRBV18, with a possible D match to TRBD1 (6 bases). The CDR3 loop spans 15 amino acids. CDR1 is KGHSH, CDR2 LQKENI, per germline. Deletions cut 3 bases from V and 6 bases from J, with 17 bases between. CDR3: CASSPTGTARDGYTF. The CDR3 DNA reads as TGTGCCAGCTCACCTACAGGGACCGCCCGGGATGGCTACACCTTC.

The V gene is TRBV5-1, the J gene TRBJ2-7; TRBD2 matches 8 bases. The V gene's germline CDR1 is SGHRS and CDR2 YFSETQ. This CDR3 contains 14 residues. Trimming removed 6 bases from V and 3 bases from J; junction bases left unmatched: 8. The chain's CDR3 is CASNPGGVGYEQYF. In DNA form, the CDR3 reads TGCGCCAGCAACCCCGGGGGGGTGGGCTACGAGCAGTACTTC.

The chain joins TRBV27 to TRBJ1-3; D unresolved. Trimming stripped 8 bases from V and 0 bases from J, with 11 bases between. CDR1 MNHEY and CDR2 SMNVEV come from the germline V gene (reference sequence). The CDR3 consists of 14 residues. The CDR3 protein is CASSKLNSGNTIYF. CDR3 sequence (DNA): TGTGCCAGCTCCAAGCTCAACTCTGGAAACACCATATATTTT.

The gene calls are TRBV8-1 and TRBJ1-5; TRBD1, the D gene given by the table, was not confirmed from the DNA. TRBV8-1 is recorded as a pseudogene. The CDR3 is 18 amino acids. CDR3 nucleotides: TGTGGCAGTGCATCCGCAGCCCTGGGCGCTCAAACCGGTCAGCCCCAGCATTTT. As protein: CGSASAALGAQTGQPQHF.

The rearrangement joins TRBV19 to TRBJ1-1, with a weak D call TRBD1 (5 bases). The V end lost 4 bases, the J end lost 5 bases, and 8 bases lay between the germline ends. Looked up from germline, CDR1 is LNHDA and CDR2 is SQIVND (reference sequence). CDR3 size: 12 residues. CDR3 sequence: CASSKGNTEAFF. CDR3 bases: TGTGCCAGTAGTAAGGGGAATACTGAAGCTTTCTTT. The entire variable domain, with the rest obtained from reference TRBV19 and TRBJ1-1, is as follows: DGGITQSPKYLFRKEGQNVTLSCEQNLNHDAMYWYRQDPGQGLRLIYYSQIVNDFQKGDIAEGYSVSREKKESFPLTVTSAQKNPTAFYLCASSKGNTEAFFGQGTRLTVV.

The chain is built from TRBV2 and TRBJ2-3; D might be TRBD2 (6 bases). The CDR3 is 12 residues long. Germline V gene data show CDR1 as SNHLY and CDR2 as FYNNEI. Trimming removed 8 bases from V and 4 bases from J, with 10 bases in between. CDR3 bases: TGTGCCAGCGGGAGGCTGCCAGATACGCAGTATTTT. Its translation: CASGRLPDTQYF.

The V and J genes are TRBV7-9 and TRBJ2-5, with a tentative D call TRBD2 (6 bases). Per the germline V gene, CDR1 is SEHNR and CDR2 is FQNEAQ (reference sequence). Trimming shortened V by 1 base and J by 5 bases, and 17 bases separated the two germline ends. The CDR3 runs 16 residues. The CDR3 loop is CASSLGGILGGETQYF. The CDR3 DNA follows: TGTGCCAGCAGCTTAGGAGGAATCCTAGGAGGGGAGACCCAGTACTTC.

The chain couples TRBV5-4 to TRBJ2-5, with D perhaps TRBD2 (5 bases). The germline V and J ends were trimmed by 5 bases and 1 base, with 15 bases remaining between them. The V gene's germline CDR1 is SGHNT and CDR2 YYREEE (reference sequence). The CDR3 is 15 amino acids. The CDR3 DNA reads as TGTGCCAGCAGGGTTTGGGTAAGCGGCCAAGAGACCCAGTACTTC. Amino acids: CASRVWVSGQETQYF.

The chain links TRBV5-8 to TRBJ1-5; D gene unclear. Looked up from germline, CDR1 is SGHTS and CDR2 is YDEGEE. With 4 bases removed from V and 7 bases from J, the gap between germline ends came to 18 bases. CDR3 length: 15 amino acids. CDR3 region: CASSRGSLAYQPQHF. Written as DNA, the CDR3 is TGTGCCAGCAGCCGGGGTAGTCTGGCGTACCAGCCCCAGCATTTT.